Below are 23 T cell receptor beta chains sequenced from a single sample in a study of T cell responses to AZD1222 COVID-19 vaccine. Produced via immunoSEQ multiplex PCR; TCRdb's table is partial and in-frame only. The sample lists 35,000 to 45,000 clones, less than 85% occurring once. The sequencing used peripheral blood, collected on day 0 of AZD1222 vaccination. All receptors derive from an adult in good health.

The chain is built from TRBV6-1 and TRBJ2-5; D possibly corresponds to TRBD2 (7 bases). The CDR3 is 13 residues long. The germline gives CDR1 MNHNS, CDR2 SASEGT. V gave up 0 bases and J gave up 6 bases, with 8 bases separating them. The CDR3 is CASSEAGGQTQYF. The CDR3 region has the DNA TGTGCCAGCAGTGAAGCGGGGGGGCAGACCCAGTACTTC.

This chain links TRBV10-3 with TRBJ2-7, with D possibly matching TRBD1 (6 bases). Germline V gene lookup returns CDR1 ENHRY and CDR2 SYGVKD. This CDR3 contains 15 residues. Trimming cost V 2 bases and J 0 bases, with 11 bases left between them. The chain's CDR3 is CAISEGGRGSYEQYF. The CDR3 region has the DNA TGTGCCATCAGTGAGGGGGGCCGAGGCTCCTACGAGCAGTACTTC.

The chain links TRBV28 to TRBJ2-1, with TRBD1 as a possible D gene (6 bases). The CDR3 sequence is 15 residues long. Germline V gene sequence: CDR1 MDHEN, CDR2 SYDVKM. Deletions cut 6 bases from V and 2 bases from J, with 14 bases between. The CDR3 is CASRLQGSAYNEQFF. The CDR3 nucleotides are TGTGCCAGCAGGCTACAGGGTAGCGCCTACAATGAGCAGTTCTTC. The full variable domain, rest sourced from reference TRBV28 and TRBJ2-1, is DVKVTQSSRYLVKRTGEKVFLECVQDMDHENMFWYRQDPGLGLRLIYFSYDVKMKEKGDIPEGYSVSREKKERFSLILESASTNQTSMYLCASRLQGSAYNEQFFGPGTRLTVL.

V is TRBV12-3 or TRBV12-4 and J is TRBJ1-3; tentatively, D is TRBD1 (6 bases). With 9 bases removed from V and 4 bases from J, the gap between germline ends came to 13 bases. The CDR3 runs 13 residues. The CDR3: CASLGTPGNTIYF. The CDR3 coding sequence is TGTGCCAGTTTAGGGACACCCGGAAACACCATATATTTT.

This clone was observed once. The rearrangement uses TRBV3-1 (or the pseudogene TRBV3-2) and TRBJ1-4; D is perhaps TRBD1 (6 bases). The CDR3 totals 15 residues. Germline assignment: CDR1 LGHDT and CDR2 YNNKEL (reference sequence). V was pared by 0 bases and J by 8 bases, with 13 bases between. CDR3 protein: CASSQDRGRGEKLFF. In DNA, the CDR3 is TGTGCCAGCAGCCAAGACAGGGGACGGGGCGAAAAACTGTTTTTT.

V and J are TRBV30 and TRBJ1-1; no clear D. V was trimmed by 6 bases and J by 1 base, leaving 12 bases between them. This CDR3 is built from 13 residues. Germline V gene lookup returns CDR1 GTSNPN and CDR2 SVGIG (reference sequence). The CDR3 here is CACEGHPNTEAFF. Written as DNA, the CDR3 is TGTGCCTGCGAGGGCCACCCGAACACTGAAGCTTTCTTT.

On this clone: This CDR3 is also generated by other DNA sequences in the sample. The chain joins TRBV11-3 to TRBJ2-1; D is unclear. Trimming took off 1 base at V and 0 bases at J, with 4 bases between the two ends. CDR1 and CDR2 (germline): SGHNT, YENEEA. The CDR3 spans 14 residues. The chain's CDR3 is CASSLASSYNEQFF. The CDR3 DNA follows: TGTGCCAGCAGCTTAGCAAGCTCCTACAATGAGCAGTTCTTC.

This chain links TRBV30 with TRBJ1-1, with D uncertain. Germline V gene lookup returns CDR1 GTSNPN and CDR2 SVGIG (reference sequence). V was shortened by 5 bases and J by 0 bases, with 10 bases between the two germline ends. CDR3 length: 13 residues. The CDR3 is CAWGPGLNTEAFF. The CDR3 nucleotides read TGTGCCTGGGGCCCGGGCCTGAACACTGAAGCTTTCTTT. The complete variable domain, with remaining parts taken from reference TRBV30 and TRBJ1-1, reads SQTIHQWPATLVQPVGSPLSLECTVEGTSNPNLYWYRQAAGRGLQLLFYSVGIGQISSEVPQNLSASRPQDRQFILSSKKLLLSDSGFYLCAWGPGLNTEAFFGQGTRLTVV.

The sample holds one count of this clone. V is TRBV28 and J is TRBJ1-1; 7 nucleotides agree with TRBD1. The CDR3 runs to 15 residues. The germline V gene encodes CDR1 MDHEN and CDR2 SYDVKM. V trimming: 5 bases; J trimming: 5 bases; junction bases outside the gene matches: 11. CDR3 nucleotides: TGTGCCAGCAGTCCGGGGACAGACGAGACAACTGAAGCTTTCTTT. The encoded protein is CASSPGTDETTEAFF.

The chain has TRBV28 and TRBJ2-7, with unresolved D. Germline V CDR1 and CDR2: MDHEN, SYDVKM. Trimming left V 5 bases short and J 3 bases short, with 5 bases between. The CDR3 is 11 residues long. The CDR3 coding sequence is TGTGCCAGCAGTACAAGCTACGAGCAGTACTTC. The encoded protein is CASSTSYEQYF.

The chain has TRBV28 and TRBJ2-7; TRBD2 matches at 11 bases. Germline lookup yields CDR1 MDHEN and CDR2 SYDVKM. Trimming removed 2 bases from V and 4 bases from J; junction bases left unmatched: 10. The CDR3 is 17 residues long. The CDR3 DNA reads TGTGCCAGCAGTTTAGACGGATTGACTAGCGGGGTTTACGAGCAGTACTTC. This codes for CASSLDGLTSGVYEQYF.

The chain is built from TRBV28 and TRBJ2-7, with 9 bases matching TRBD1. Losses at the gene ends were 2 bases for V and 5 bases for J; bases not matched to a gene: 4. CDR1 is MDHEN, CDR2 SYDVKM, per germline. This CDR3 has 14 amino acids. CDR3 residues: CASSLPDRGHEQYF. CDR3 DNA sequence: TGTGCCAGCAGTTTACCGGACAGGGGCCACGAGCAGTACTTC.

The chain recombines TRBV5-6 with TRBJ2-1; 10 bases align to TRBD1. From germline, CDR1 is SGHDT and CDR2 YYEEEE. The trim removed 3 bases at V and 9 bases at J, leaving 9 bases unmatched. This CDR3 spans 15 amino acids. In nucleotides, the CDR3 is TGTGCCAGCAGCTCTTTAGGACAGGGGGTGGCTGAGCAGTTCTTC. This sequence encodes CASSSLGQGVAEQFF.

The CDR3 DNA reads TGTGCCAGCCGTAACTTGCAGGGGGACACCGGGGAGCTGTTTTTT. Translating gives CASRNLQGDTGELFF. The chain is built from TRBV6-5 and TRBJ2-2, with 7 nucleotides matching TRBD1. Trimming at V came to 8 bases and at J to 3 bases, leaving 9 bases not matched to a gene. The CDR3 sequence is 15 residues long. Germline V lookup: CDR1 MNHEY, CDR2 SVGAGI.

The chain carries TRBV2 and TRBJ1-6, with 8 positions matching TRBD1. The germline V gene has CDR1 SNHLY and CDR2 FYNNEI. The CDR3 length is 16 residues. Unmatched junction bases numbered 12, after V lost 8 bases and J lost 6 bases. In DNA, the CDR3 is TGTGCCAGCGGAAAGACAGGGGTCGTAGGTAATTCACCCCTCCACTTT. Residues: CASGKTGVVGNSPLHF.

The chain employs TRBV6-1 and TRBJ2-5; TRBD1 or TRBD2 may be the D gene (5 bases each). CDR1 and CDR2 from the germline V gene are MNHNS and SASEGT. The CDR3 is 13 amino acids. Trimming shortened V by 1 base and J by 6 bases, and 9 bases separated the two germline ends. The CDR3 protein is CASSEGPGQTQYF. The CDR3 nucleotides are TGTGCCAGCAGTGAAGGGCCGGGGCAGACCCAGTACTTC.

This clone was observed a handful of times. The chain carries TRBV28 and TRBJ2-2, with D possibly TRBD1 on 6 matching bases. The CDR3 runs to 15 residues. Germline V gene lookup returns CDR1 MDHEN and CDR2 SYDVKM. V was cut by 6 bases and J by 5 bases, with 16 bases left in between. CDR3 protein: CASSDGTWGTGELFF. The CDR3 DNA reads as TGTGCCAGCAGCGACGGGACATGGGGGACCGGGGAGCTGTTTTTT.

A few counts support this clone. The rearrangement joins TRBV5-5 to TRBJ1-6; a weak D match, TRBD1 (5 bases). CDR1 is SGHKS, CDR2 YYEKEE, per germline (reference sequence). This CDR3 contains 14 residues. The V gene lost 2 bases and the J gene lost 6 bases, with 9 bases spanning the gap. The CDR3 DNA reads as TGTGCCAGCAGCTTTCAGGGTGGTAATTCACCCCTCCACTTT. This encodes CASSFQGGNSPLHF.

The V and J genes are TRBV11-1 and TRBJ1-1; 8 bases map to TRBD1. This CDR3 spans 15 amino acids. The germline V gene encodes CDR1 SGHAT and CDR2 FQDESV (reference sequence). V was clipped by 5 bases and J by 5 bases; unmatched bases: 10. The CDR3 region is CASSPMDRDETEAFF. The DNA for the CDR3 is TGTGCCAGCAGCCCCATGGACAGGGACGAGACTGAAGCTTTCTTT.

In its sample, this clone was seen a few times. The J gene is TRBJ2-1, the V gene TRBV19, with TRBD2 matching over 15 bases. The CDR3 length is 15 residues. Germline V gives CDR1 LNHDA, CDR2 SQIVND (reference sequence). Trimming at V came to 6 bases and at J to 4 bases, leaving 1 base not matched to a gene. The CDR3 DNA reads TGTGCCAGTAGGGGACTAGCGGGGGGATACAATGAGCAGTTCTTC. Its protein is CASRGLAGGYNEQFF. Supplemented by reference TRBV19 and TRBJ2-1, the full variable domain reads DGGITQSPKYLFRKEGQNVTLSCEQNLNHDAMYWYRQDPGQGLRLIYYSQIVNDFQKGDIAEGYSVSREKKESFPLTVTSAQKNPTAFYLCASRGLAGGYNEQFFGPGTRLTVL.

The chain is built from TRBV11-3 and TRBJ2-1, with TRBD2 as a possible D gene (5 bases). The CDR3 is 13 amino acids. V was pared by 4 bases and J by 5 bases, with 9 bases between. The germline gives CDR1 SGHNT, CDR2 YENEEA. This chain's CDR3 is CASSSGLNNEQFF. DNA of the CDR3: TGTGCCAGCAGCTCTGGACTCAACAATGAGCAGTTCTTC.

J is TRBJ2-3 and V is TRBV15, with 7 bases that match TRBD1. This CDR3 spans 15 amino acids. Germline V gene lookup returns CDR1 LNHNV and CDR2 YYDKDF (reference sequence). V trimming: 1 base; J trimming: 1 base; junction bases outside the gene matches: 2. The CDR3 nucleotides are TGTGCCACCAGCAGAGGAGGGGGCGGCACAGATACGCAGTATTTT. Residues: CATSRGGGGTDTQYF. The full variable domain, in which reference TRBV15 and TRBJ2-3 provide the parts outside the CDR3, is DAMVIQNPRYQVTQFGKPVTLSCSQTLNHNVMYWYQQKSSQAPKLLFHYYDKDFNNEADTPDNFQSRRPNTSFCFLDIRSPGLGDTAMYLCATSRGGGGTDTQYFGPGTRLTVL.

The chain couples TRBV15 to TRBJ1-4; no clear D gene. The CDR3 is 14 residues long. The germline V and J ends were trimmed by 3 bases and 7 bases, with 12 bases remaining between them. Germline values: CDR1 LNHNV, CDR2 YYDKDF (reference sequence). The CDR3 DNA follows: TGTGCCACCAGCAGTCCCGAAAGTGGTGAAAAACTGTTTTTT. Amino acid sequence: CATSSPESGEKLFF.